The clone carrying this TCR beta chain turned up a few times. Its antigen is undetermined. This sample was included in a study of beta chain features in type 1 diabetes. Regarding the study as a whole: Cells with high TCR expression could be over-represented by cDNA sequencing.

Per germline, CDR1 LNHNV and CDR2 YYDKDF (reference sequence). Trimming took off 1 base at V and 5 bases at J, with 5 bases between the two ends. This CDR3 region has 13 residues. Every isolated RNA sample was fully reverse transcribed, so sequencing captured expressed TCRB transcripts. The assay was immunoSEQ multiplex PCR, and TCRdb's table has in-frame clones only and misses some. The data contain roughly 170,000 clones, 13% of them singletons. The chain combines TRBV15 with TRBJ1-4; D is undetermined. The clonotype originates from a young woman in good health. The sample taken for sequencing was central memory CD4+ T cells from blood. In nucleotides, the CDR3 is TGTGCCACCAGCAGAGGGCCCAATGAAAAACTGTTTTTT. Translated: CATSRGPNEKLFF.